This T cell receptor beta chain is from a study of neurological immune-mediated disorders. The unsorted libraries originated from 2 million PBMCs kept at -80 C. Study results and caveats: None of the CDR3 amino acid sequences of expanded clones recurred across subjects, suggesting private repertoires in all groups.

TCRdb recomputed calls from the 5' RACE reads with MiXCR, one row per CDR3 protein. The sample lists under 75,000 distinct CDR3 sequences, roughly 3% occurring once. This clonotype was observed at least ten times. Its antigen is currently unknown. Per the germline V gene, CDR1 is MGHRA and CDR2 is YSYEKL. The CDR3 is made up of 13 amino acids. Trimming shortened V by 4 bases and J by 4 bases, and 9 bases separated the two germline ends. The sample consisted of PBMCs. The clonotype was recovered from a woman between 45 and 65 years old with multiple sclerosis. The V gene is TRBV4-1, the J gene TRBJ2-3; no definite D call. CDR3 sequence reads: CASSPSWADTQYF. CDR3 coding DNA: TGCGCCAGCAGCCCCTCCTGGGCAGATACGCAGTATTTT.